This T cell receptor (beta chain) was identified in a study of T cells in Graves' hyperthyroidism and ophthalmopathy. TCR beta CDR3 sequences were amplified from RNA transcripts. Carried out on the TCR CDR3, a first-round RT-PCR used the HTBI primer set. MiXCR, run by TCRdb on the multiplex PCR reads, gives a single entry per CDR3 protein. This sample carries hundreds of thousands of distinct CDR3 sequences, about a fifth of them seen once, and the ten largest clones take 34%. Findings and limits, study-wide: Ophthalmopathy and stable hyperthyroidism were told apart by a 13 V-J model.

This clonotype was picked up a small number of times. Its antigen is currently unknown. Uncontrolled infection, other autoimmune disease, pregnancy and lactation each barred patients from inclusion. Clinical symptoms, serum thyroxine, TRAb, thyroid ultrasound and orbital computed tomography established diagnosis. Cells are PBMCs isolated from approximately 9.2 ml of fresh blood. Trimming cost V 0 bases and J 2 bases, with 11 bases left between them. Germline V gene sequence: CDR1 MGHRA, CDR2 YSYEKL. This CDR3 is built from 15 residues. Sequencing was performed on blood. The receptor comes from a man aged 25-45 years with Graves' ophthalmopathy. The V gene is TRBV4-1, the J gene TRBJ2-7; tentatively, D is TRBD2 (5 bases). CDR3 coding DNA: TGCGCCAGCAGCCAAGATCGAGGGCTGGCCTACGAGCAGTACTTC. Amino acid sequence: CASSQDRGLAYEQYF.